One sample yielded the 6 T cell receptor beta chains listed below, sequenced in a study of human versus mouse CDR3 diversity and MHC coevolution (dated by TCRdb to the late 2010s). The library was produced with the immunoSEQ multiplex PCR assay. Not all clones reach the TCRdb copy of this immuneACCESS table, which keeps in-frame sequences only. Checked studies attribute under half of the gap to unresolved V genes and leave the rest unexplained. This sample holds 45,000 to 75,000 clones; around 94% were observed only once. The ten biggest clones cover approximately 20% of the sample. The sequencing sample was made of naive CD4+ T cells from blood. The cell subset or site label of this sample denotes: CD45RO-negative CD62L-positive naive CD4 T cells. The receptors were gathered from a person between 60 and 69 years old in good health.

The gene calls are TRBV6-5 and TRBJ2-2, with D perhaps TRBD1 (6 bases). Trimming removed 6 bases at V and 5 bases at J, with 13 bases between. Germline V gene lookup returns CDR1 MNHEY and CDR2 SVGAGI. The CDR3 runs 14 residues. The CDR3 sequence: CASRQGFRTGELFF. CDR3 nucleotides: TGTGCCAGCAGGCAGGGGTTCCGAACCGGGGAGCTGTTTTTT.

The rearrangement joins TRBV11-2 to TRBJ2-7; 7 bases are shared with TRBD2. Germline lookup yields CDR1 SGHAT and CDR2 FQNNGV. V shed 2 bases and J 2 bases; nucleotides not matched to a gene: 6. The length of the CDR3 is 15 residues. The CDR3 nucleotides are TGTGCCAGCAGCTTAAGGACGGGGGGTACCTACGAGCAGTACTTC. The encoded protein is CASSLRTGGTYEQYF.

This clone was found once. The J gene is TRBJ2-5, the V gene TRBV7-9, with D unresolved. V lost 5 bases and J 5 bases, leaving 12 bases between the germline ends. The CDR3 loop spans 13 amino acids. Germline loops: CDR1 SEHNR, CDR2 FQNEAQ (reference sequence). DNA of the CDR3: TGTGCCAGCAGCCCAGTGGGTAGCGAGACCCAGTACTTC. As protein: CASSPVGSETQYF.

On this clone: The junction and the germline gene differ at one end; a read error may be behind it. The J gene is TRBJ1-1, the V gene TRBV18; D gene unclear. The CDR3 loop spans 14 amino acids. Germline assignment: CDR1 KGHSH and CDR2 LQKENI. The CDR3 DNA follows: TGTGCCAGCTCACCCGCGACTTGGAACGCTGAAGCTTTCTTT. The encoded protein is CASSPATWNAEAFF.

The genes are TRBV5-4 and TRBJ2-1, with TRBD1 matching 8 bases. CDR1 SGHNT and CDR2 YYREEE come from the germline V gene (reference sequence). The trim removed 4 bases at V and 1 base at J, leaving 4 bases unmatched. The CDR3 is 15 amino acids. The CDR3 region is CASSGRDRSYNEQFF. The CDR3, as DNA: TGTGCCAGCAGCGGCCGGGACAGGTCCTACAATGAGCAGTTCTTC.

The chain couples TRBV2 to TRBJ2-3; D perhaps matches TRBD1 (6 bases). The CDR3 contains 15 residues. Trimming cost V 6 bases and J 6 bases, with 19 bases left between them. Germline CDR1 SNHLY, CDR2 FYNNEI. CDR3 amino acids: CASRGQNVYSDTQYF. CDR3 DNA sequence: TGTGCCAGCAGAGGACAGAACGTTTACAGCGATACGCAGTATTTT.